The clone carrying this T cell receptor (beta chain) was counted many times. The CDR3 totals 15 residues. V gave up 0 bases and J gave up 4 bases, with 12 bases separating them. Germline assignment: CDR1 SGHAT and CDR2 FQNNGV. The data belong to a study of early T cells in non-severe SARS-CoV-2 infection. For the study at large: Sequenced bulk RNA came from whole blood that was unsorted, and chains were unpaired.

TCRdb called the 5' RACE reads again in MiXCR, with one record for every CDR3 protein. The sample holds 65,000 to 75,000 distinct CDR3 sequences, 4.6% seen once. This clonotype was obtained from an adult who was a healthcare worker with PCR-confirmed SARS-CoV-2 infection or an uninfected control (not recorded which). The donor label of this sample is uncertain. This rearrangement joins TRBV11-2 to TRBJ2-5; D unclear. The starting material was whole blood, obtained at baseline. CDR3 nucleotide sequence: TGTGCCAGCAGCTTAGATCCGGGCCATGGAGAGACCCAGTACTTC. Protein product: CASSLDPGHGETQYF.